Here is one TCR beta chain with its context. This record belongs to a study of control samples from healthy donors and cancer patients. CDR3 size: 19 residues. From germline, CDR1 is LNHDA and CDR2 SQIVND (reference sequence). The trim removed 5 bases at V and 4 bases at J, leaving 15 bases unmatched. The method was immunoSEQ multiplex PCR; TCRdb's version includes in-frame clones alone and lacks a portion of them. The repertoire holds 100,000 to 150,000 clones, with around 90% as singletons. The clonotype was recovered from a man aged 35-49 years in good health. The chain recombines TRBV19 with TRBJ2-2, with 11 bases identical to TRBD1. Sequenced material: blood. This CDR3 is CASSPRGQGAGLGTGELFF. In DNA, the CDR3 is TGTGCCAGTAGTCCTCGAGGACAGGGGGCTGGGTTGGGCACCGGGGAGCTGTTTTTT.